This T cell receptor beta chain was profiled in a study of OX40 agonist ivuxolimab in advanced cancers. Overall study context: Patients received ivuxolimab, an agonistic anti-OX40 (CD134) antibody. Enrolled patients in dose escalation had cancers that were hepatocellular carcinoma, melanoma, renal cell or head and neck cancer.

The assay was immunoSEQ multiplex PCR, and TCRdb's table has in-frame clones only and misses some. The data contain around 100,000 clones, approximately 87% of them singletons. Cycle 7 day 1, cycle 4 day 1, and baseline were the timepoints at which blood was sampled. Comments on this clone: The antigen remains undetermined.

Study-wide results and caveats: Doses of 0.1 to 3.0 mg/kg were accompanied by clonal expansion of CD4+ and CD8+ blood T cells by week 6.

The CDR3 is 13 residues long. CDR1 is MNHEY and CDR2 is SMNVEV in the germline V gene (reference sequence). The V and J ends lost 6 bases and 4 bases respectively, with 11 bases between them. The TCR sequence derives from an adult with an advanced solid tumor such as melanoma, head and neck, liver or kidney cancer. The genes are TRBV27 and TRBJ2-3, with D hard to call. Sequenced material: CD4+ or CD8+ T cells sorted from blood, taken in a trial of the OX40 agonist ivuxolimab. The CDR3 DNA reads TGTGCCAGCAGCCTGCGGCCCCCAGATACGCAGTATTTT. Translating it yields CASSLRPPDTQYF.